These 23 T cell receptor beta chains came from one sample sequenced in a study of T cell responses to AZD1222 COVID-19 vaccine. Sequenced by immunoSEQ multiplex PCR; TCRdb stores in-frame clones only, minus some. The sample includes roughly 120,000 clones, just under 95% of them seen just once. The specimen was peripheral blood, collected 28 days after the second AZD1222 dose. The receptor set was obtained from an adult who received the AZD1222 COVID-19 vaccine.

This clone was counted once. The junction departs from germline at one end; a sequencing error may be responsible. The J gene is TRBJ1-4, the V gene TRBV7-8, with 8 nucleotides matching TRBD1. CDR1 is SGHVS, CDR2 FQNEAQ, per germline. The CDR3 totals 13 residues. The chain's CDR3 is CASTRGPGTGFVF. DNA for the CDR3: TGTGCCAGCACCAGGGGGCCCGGGACAGGCTTTGTTTTT.

This chain joins TRBV10-3 and TRBJ2-7; unclear D gene. Germline V gives CDR1 ENHRY, CDR2 SYGVKD. V lost 1 base and J lost 2, with 9 bases in between. This CDR3 is built from 14 residues. The CDR3 reads CAISELGGAYEQYF. DNA for the CDR3: TGTGCCATCAGTGAGTTGGGCGGAGCCTACGAGCAGTACTTC.

This sequence joins TRBV3-1 (or the pseudogene TRBV3-2) and TRBJ2-7; TRBD2 agrees at 11 bases. Germline V lookup: CDR1 LGHDT, CDR2 YNNKEL (reference sequence). CDR3 length equals 16 residues. V was clipped by 1 base and J by 2 bases; unmatched bases: 4. The CDR3 DNA sequence: TGTGCCAGCAGCCAAGGCCCTAGCGGGGGGACCTACGAGCAGTACTTC. As protein: CASSQGPSGGTYEQYF.

The V call is TRBV5-1, the J call TRBJ2-7, with a possible D match to TRBD2 (5 bases). The CDR3 runs to 12 residues. Germline lookup yields CDR1 SGHRS and CDR2 YFSETQ. V was cut by 2 bases and J by 2 bases, with 5 bases left in between. The CDR3 nucleotides are TGCGCCAGCAGCTTCGGGACCTACGAGCAGTACTTC. Protein: CASSFGTYEQYF.

This chain joins TRBV4-1 and TRBJ2-7; D not certain. The germline V and J ends were trimmed by 3 bases and 5 bases, with 17 bases remaining between them. This CDR3 has 15 residues. From germline, CDR1 is MGHRA and CDR2 YSYEKL. DNA of the CDR3: TGCGCCAGCAGCCATAGGGTCAGTAAAGGCGACGAGCAGTACTTC. Translating it yields CASSHRVSKGDEQYF.

V gene TRBV18 combines with J gene TRBJ1-5; possible D gene TRBD1, 5 bases. There are 13 residues in the CDR3. Trimming pared 5 bases from V and 7 bases from J, leaving 12 bases between. CDR1 and CDR2 (germline): KGHSH, LQKENI. The CDR3 nucleotides read TGTGCCAGCTCAGGGGGGGTTGGGCAGCCCCAGCATTTT. This encodes CASSGGVGQPQHF.

The rearrangement uses TRBV6-1 and TRBJ2-4; D is perhaps TRBD1 (5 bases). Trimming took off 3 bases at V and 4 bases at J, with 7 bases between the two ends. Germline V lookup: CDR1 MNHNS, CDR2 SASEGT. CDR3 length equals 13 residues. The chain's CDR3 is CASSEGPKNIQYF. CDR3 nucleotides: TGTGCCAGCAGTGAGGGGCCGAAAAACATTCAGTACTTC.

J is TRBJ1-1 and V is TRBV29-1; D ambiguous. V lost 2 bases and J 3 bases, leaving 16 bases between the germline ends. CDR1 SQVTM and CDR2 ANQGSEA come from the germline V gene. The CDR3 consists of 15 residues. DNA for the CDR3: TGCAGCGTTGAAAATTGGAGGGCTGGGGACACTGAAGCTTTCTTT. This codes for CSVENWRAGDTEAFF.

The chain links TRBV6-5 to TRBJ2-5, with 13 nucleotides matching TRBD2. J lost 5 bases, V lost 6 bases, and 6 bases had no gene match. The CDR3 spans 15 residues. Germline lookup yields CDR1 MNHEY and CDR2 SVGAGI. CDR3 sequence: CASSPTSGGVETQYF. The CDR3 DNA is TGTGCCAGCAGCCCAACTAGCGGGGGGGTGGAGACCCAGTACTTC.

This clone was counted a single time. The chain combines TRBV20-1 with TRBJ2-1; 11 bases fit TRBD2. Germline CDR1 is DFQATT and CDR2 is SNEGSKA (reference sequence). V dropped 3 bases and J dropped 7; count of bases not matched to a gene: 11. The CDR3 extends over 16 amino acids. Here the CDR3 reads CSASLALAGGRNEQFF. CDR3 DNA sequence: TGCAGTGCTAGTTTGGCGCTAGCGGGGGGTCGGAATGAGCAGTTCTTC.

The chain combines TRBV7-8 with TRBJ2-2; D may correspond to TRBD1 or TRBD2 (5 bases each). Trimming pared 6 bases from V and 6 bases from J, leaving 26 bases between. This CDR3 is built from 18 residues. Per germline, CDR1 SGHVS and CDR2 FQNEAQ. The CDR3 DNA sequence: TGTGCCAGCAGGTTATTCGGGGTGGGGCCTCAGCGTCCCGGGGAGCTGTTTTTT. It codes for CASRLFGVGPQRPGELFF.

In nucleotides, the CDR3 is TGCGCCAGCAGCTTGGACAGGGGTCCCCACAATGAGCAGTTCTTC. It codes for CASSLDRGPHNEQFF. This chain connects TRBV5-1 to TRBJ2-1; 7 nucleotides agree with TRBD1. V gave up 0 bases and J gave up 5 bases; unmatched junction bases: 5. This CDR3 is built from 15 residues. The V gene's germline CDR1 is SGHRS and CDR2 YFSETQ.

The V and J genes are TRBV3-1 (or the pseudogene TRBV3-2) and TRBJ1-4; D gene unclear. Trimming removed 0 bases at V and 4 bases at J, with 12 bases between. CDR1 is LGHDT and CDR2 is YNNKEL in the germline V gene (reference sequence). The CDR3 spans 16 residues. The CDR3 loop is CASSQDRTPINEKLFF. The CDR3 DNA follows: TGTGCCAGCAGCCAAGACAGGACGCCCATTAATGAAAAACTGTTTTTT.

This clone was picked up one time. This sequence joins TRBV7-9 and TRBJ1-6; a possible D gene is TRBD1 (5 bases). CDR1 is SEHNR and CDR2 is FQNEAQ in the germline V gene (reference sequence). Trimming removed 5 bases at V and 2 bases at J, with 16 bases between. This CDR3 region has 17 residues. The CDR3 DNA reads TGTGCCAGCAGCCTCCGGGACTCCCAACCCTATAATTCACCCCTCCACTTT. Translation gives CASSLRDSQPYNSPLHF. Supplemented by reference TRBV7-9 and TRBJ1-6, the full variable domain reads DTGVSQNPRHKITKRGQNVTFRCDPISEHNRLYWYRQTLGQGPEFLTYFQNEAQLEKSRLLSDRFSAERPKGSFSTLEIQRTEQGDSAMYLCASSLRDSQPYNSPLHFGNGTRLTVT.

This sequence joins TRBV2 and TRBJ1-5, with D maybe TRBD1 (5 bases). The CDR3 extends over 13 amino acids. The ends were cut back, 11 bases at V and 4 bases at J, with 15 bases in the middle. Germline lookup yields CDR1 SNHLY and CDR2 FYNNEI. Here the CDR3 reads CAGGTEWNQPQHF. In DNA, the CDR3 is TGTGCCGGAGGGACTGAATGGAATCAGCCCCAGCATTTT. Full variable domain (missing parts from reference TRBV2 and TRBJ1-5): EPEVTQTPSHQVTQMGQEVILRCVPISNHLYFYWYRQILGQKVEFLVSFYNNEISEKSEIFDDQFSVERPDGSNFTLKIRSTKLEDSAMYFCAGGTEWNQPQHFGDGTRLSIL.

The rearrangement uses TRBV5-5 and TRBJ2-3; no firm D call. CDR3 length: 13 residues. V gave up 0 bases and J gave up 1 base, with 3 bases separating them. The germline V gene has CDR1 SGHKS and CDR2 YYEKEE (reference sequence). In nucleotides, the CDR3 is TGTGCCAGCAGCTTGGGTGGCACAGATACGCAGTATTTT. Amino acids: CASSLGGTDTQYF.

This sequence joins TRBV23-1 and TRBJ1-4; TRBD1 agrees at 7 bases. TRBV23-1 is recorded as an ORF, its role being uncertain. The junction had 10 bases not matched to a gene; V was cut back by 6 bases and J by 9 bases. The CDR3 extends over 14 amino acids. The DNA for the CDR3 is TGCGCCAGCAGCAACGACAGGGTAGAAAAAAAACTGTTTTTT. Translated: CASSNDRVEKKLFF.

CDR3 nucleotides: TGCGCCAGCAGCCAAGGGCGAGCGGACTTGGCCCAGTACTTC. As protein: CASSQGRADLAQYF. The chain couples TRBV4-3 to TRBJ2-5, with D possibly being TRBD2 (5 bases). Germline V gene lookup returns CDR1 LGHNA and CDR2 YSLEER. This CDR3 spans 14 amino acids. V was clipped by 1 base and J by 9 bases, with 15 bases between them.

The V gene is TRBV29-1, the J gene TRBJ2-6; no definite D call. The germline CDR1 and CDR2 sequences are SQVTM and ANQGSEA. Between the trimmed V and J ends, which lost 6 bases and 0 bases, there was a span of 3 bases. The CDR3 runs to 12 residues. The CDR3 nucleotides read TGCAGCGTCCTCTCTGGGGCCAACGTCCTGACTTTC. Its protein is CSVLSGANVLTF. Drawing the rest from reference TRBV29-1 and TRBJ2-6, the complete variable domain is SAVISQKPSRDICQRGTSLTIQCQVDSQVTMMFWYRQQPGQSLTLIATANQGSEATYESGFVIDKFPISRPNLTFSTLTVSNMSPEDSSIYLCSVLSGANVLTFGAGSRLTVL.

This chain connects TRBV7-2 to TRBJ2-1; D remains unclear. Trimming shortened V by 5 bases and J by 4 bases, and 12 bases separated the two germline ends. Germline values: CDR1 SGHTA, CDR2 FQGNSA. The CDR3 runs to 14 residues. CDR3 sequence reads: CASSPELLYNEQFF. The CDR3 DNA reads as TGTGCCAGCAGCCCCGAGCTCCTATACAATGAGCAGTTCTTC.

This clone was detected only once. This chain links TRBV18 with TRBJ2-2; 8 bases fit TRBD1. From germline, CDR1 is KGHSH and CDR2 LQKENI. Trimming took 6 bases from V and 1 from J; bases not matched to a gene: 4. This CDR3 is built from 15 residues. In DNA, the CDR3 is TGTGCCAGCTCCGGACAGGGCATGAACACCGGGGAGCTGTTTTTT. It is translated as CASSGQGMNTGELFF. Filled out from reference TRBV18 and TRBJ2-2, the complete variable domain reads NAGVMQNPRHLVRRRGQEARLRCSPMKGHSHVYWYRQLPEEGLKFMVYLQKENIIDESGMPKERFSAEFPKEGPSILRIQQVVRGDSAAYFCASSGQGMNTGELFFGEGSRLTVL.

This rearrangement joins TRBV6-5 to TRBJ1-5, with 10 positions matching TRBD1. The germline V gene encodes CDR1 MNHEY and CDR2 SVGAGI. CDR3 size: 15 residues. J lost 5 bases, V lost 6 bases, and 7 bases had no gene match. The CDR3 sequence is CASRRTGGRDQPQHF. CDR3 bases: TGTGCCAGCAGGCGGACAGGGGGTCGTGATCAGCCCCAGCATTTT.

The rearrangement joins TRBV29-1 to TRBJ2-1; possibly TRBD2 for D (7 bases). V dropped 4 bases and J dropped 8 bases, with 18 bases sitting between them. This CDR3 is built from 14 residues. Per germline, CDR1 SQVTM and CDR2 ANQGSEA. CDR3 DNA: TGCAGCGTTGTGGTGGGGGGGCCATGGGATGAGCAGTTCTTC. It is translated as CSVVVGGPWDEQFF.